Below, 9 T cell receptor beta chains from the same sample are listed, as sequenced in a study of OX40 agonist ivuxolimab in advanced cancers. Only in-frame clones appear in the TCRdb table, and some are missing; sequencing was by immunoSEQ multiplex PCR. This table has some 100,000 clones, about 80% appearing once. This specimen consisted of CD4+ or CD8+ T cells sorted from blood, obtained in a trial of the OX40 agonist ivuxolimab. Receptor source: an adult with an advanced solid tumor such as melanoma, head and neck, liver or kidney cancer.

DNA of the CDR3: TGCAGCGTTGAAGATCAGACGGGGGGCCCCGGGACACAGTACTTC. This encodes CSVEDQTGGPGTQYF. The V call is TRBV29-1, the J call TRBJ2-7; perhaps TRBD2 as D (7 bases). V was clipped by 0 bases and J by 10 bases, with 22 bases between them. The germline V gene has CDR1 SQVTM and CDR2 ANQGSEA. This CDR3 region has 15 residues.

V usage is TRBV2 and J usage is TRBJ1-2; D is ambiguous. This CDR3 contains 13 residues. V was trimmed by 4 bases and J by 1 base, leaving 7 bases between them. Germline V lookup: CDR1 SNHLY, CDR2 FYNNEI. The CDR3 spells CASSVGSNYGYTF. The CDR3 nucleotides are TGTGCCAGCAGTGTTGGCAGTAACTATGGCTACACCTTC.

This clone came up once. The chain carries TRBV2 and TRBJ1-5; a possible D gene is TRBD1 (5 bases). The germline V gene has CDR1 SNHLY and CDR2 FYNNEI. The CDR3 length is 14 residues. With 2 bases removed from V and 2 bases from J, the gap between germline ends came to 7 bases. CDR3 DNA: TGTGCCAGCAGTGAACTGGGGGGCAATCAGCCCCAGCATTTT. Amino acid sequence: CASSELGGNQPQHF.

The chain employs TRBV6-1 and TRBJ2-7; unclear D gene. Trimming stripped 2 bases from V and 4 bases from J, with 3 bases between. The CDR3 covers 11 residues. Germline V gene data show CDR1 as MNHNS and CDR2 as SASEGT. This chain's CDR3 is CASSEFYEQYF. For the CDR3, the DNA is TGTGCCAGCAGTGAATTTTACGAGCAGTACTTC.

This chain connects TRBV4-3 to TRBJ1-5; D not resolved. This CDR3 region has 15 residues. Per the germline V gene, CDR1 is LGHNA and CDR2 is YSLEER. The V end lost 0 bases, the J end lost 3 bases, and 9 bases lay between the germline ends. Here the CDR3 reads CASSQDLGPNQPQHF. The DNA of the CDR3 is TGCGCCAGCAGCCAAGATTTAGGGCCCAATCAGCCCCAGCATTTT.

The table lists this clone with a few counts. J is TRBJ2-7 and V is TRBV19, with D hard to call. Trimming pared 5 bases from V and 6 bases from J, leaving 11 bases between. CDR3 size: 12 residues. CDR1 is LNHDA, CDR2 SQIVND, per germline (reference sequence). The CDR3, as DNA: TGTGCCAGTAGTGGCGGCCCACTCGAGCAGTACTTC. Its protein product is CASSGGPLEQYF.

The rearrangement links TRBV7-2 to TRBJ2-2, with TRBD1 identical over 7 bases. This CDR3 is 16 amino acids long. The V gene end was trimmed by 2 bases and the J gene end by 1 base; junction bases not matched to a gene: 4. CDR1 and CDR2 (germline): SGHTA, FQGNSA. CDR3 amino acids: CASSLRGGGNTGELFF. CDR3 sequence (DNA): TGTGCCAGCAGCTTACGAGGGGGCGGGAACACCGGGGAGCTGTTTTTT.

This clone came up once. This sequence joins TRBV7-2 and TRBJ2-7; TRBD2 agrees at 14 bases. Germline CDR1 is SGHTA and CDR2 is FQGNSA. The CDR3 spans 18 residues. V shed 4 bases and J 4 bases; nucleotides not matched to a gene: 12. CDR3 sequence: CASSSRTTSGRARYEQYF. Here the CDR3 DNA reads TGTGCCAGCAGCTCCCGGACGACTAGCGGGAGGGCCAGGTACGAGCAGTACTTC.

The CDR3 here is CASSGRDIGNTIYF. As DNA, the CDR3 is TGTGCCAGCTCCGGCCGGGACATAGGAAACACCATATATTTT. This sequence joins TRBV6-1 and TRBJ1-3; possibly TRBD1 for D (6 bases). There are 14 residues in the CDR3. Trimming cost V 8 bases and J 4 bases, with 15 bases left between them. Germline lookup yields CDR1 MNHNS and CDR2 SASEGT.